Presented here are 14 T cell receptor beta chains from one specimen sequenced in a study of cytomegalovirus exposure and HLA in healthy donors. Using immunoSEQ multiplex PCR, the repertoire was profiled, and TCRdb retains in-frame clones only, with some absent. This sample has 150,000 to 200,000 clones; roughly 81% occur once, and the top ten carry around 1.2%. The sequenced sample was PBMCs. These receptors were taken from a woman in her 30s in good health and CMV-seronegative.

V and J are TRBV6-1 and TRBJ2-6; tentatively, D is TRBD1 (5 bases). Trimming took 4 bases from V and 2 from J, leaving 6 bases between them. Germline lookup yields CDR1 MNHNS and CDR2 SASEGT. The CDR3 totals 14 residues. CDR3 protein: CASSARAGANVLTF. For the CDR3, the DNA is TGTGCCAGCAGTGCCAGGGCTGGGGCCAACGTCCTGACTTTC.

V usage is TRBV30 and J usage is TRBJ1-1, with D perhaps TRBD1 (5 bases). CDR1 is GTSNPN and CDR2 is SVGIG in the germline V gene (reference sequence). This CDR3 spans 13 amino acids. Trimming removed 0 bases at V and 4 bases at J, with 9 bases between. The CDR3 bases are TGTGCCTGGAGTGTACAGGCGATCACTGAAGCTTTCTTT. Protein: CAWSVQAITEAFF.

The chain carries TRBV7-6 and TRBJ1-2; TRBD1 agrees at 7 bases. Germline V CDR1 and CDR2: SGHVS, FNYEAQ. The CDR3 length is 14 residues. After removal of 0 bases from V and 8 bases from J, the junction contained 6 bases not matched to a gene. The CDR3 here is CASSLAPGQMGYTF. The DNA of the CDR3 is TGTGCCAGCAGCTTAGCACCGGGACAGATGGGCTACACCTTC.

The chain has TRBV19 and TRBJ1-2, with D possibly matching TRBD1 (6 bases). Per the germline V gene, CDR1 is LNHDA and CDR2 is SQIVND (reference sequence). V shed 6 bases and J shed 6 bases, with 14 bases lying between them. This CDR3 has 13 residues. The CDR3 reads CASRRHRENGYTF. The CDR3 DNA reads TGTGCCAGTAGGAGACACAGGGAGAATGGCTACACCTTC.

The V gene is TRBV10-3, the J gene TRBJ2-3, with 9 nucleotides matching TRBD2. Unmatched junction bases numbered 8, after V lost 3 bases and J lost 4 bases. The CDR3 covers 16 residues. Germline CDR1 reads ENHRY; CDR2 reads SYGVKD. CDR3 nucleotide sequence: TGTGCCATCAGTGACGCGGCTAGCGGGATGCCAGATACGCAGTATTTT. As protein: CAISDAASGMPDTQYF.

CDR3 residues: CASSFGGGINNEQFF. As DNA, the CDR3 is TGTGCCAGCAGTTTTGGCGGGGGGATCAACAATGAGCAGTTCTTC. The chain couples TRBV6-6 to TRBJ2-1; 8 bases line up with TRBD2. CDR1 is MNHNY and CDR2 is SVGAGI in the germline V gene (reference sequence). J lost 5 bases, V lost 4 bases, and 7 bases had no gene match. The CDR3 runs to 15 residues.

This clone has only a few counts. The chain joins TRBV2 to TRBJ1-6; 7 nucleotides match TRBD1. This CDR3 spans 15 amino acids. Germline V gene sequence: CDR1 SNHLY, CDR2 FYNNEI. Losses at the gene ends were 7 bases for V and 5 bases for J; bases not matched to a gene: 8. The CDR3 nucleotides read TGTGCCAGCAACAGAAGGGGACAGAATAATTCACCCCTCCACTTT. Amino acid sequence: CASNRRGQNNSPLHF.

Only one count was recorded for this clone. CDR3 protein: CASSADRGNEQYF. In DNA form, the CDR3 reads TGTGCCAGCAGCGCGGACAGGGGCAACGAGCAGTACTTC. The chain is built from TRBV5-4 and TRBJ2-7; 9 positions agree with TRBD1. The CDR3 consists of 13 residues. The V and J ends lost 4 bases and 5 bases, in that order; junction bases with no gene match: 4. CDR1 SGHNT and CDR2 YYREEE come from the germline V gene (reference sequence). The full variable domain, in which reference TRBV5-4 and TRBJ2-7 provide the parts outside the CDR3, is ETGVTQSPTHLIKTRGQQVTLRCSSQSGHNTVSWYQQALGQGPQFIFQYYREEENGRGNFPPRFSGLQFPNYSSELNVNALELDDSALYLCASSADRGNEQYFGPGTRLTVT.

CDR3 loop: CASSPPGQVNTEAFF. For the CDR3, the DNA is TGTGCCAGCAGTCCTCCGGGACAGGTGAACACTGAAGCTTTCTTT. This sequence joins TRBV28 and TRBJ1-1, with 8 bases fitting TRBD1. The CDR3 has 15 amino acids. Germline CDR1 MDHEN, CDR2 SYDVKM. J was trimmed by 0 bases and V by 5 bases; bases with no gene match: 5. Based on the CDR3 plus reference TRBV28 and TRBJ1-1, the full variable domain is DVKVTQSSRYLVKRTGEKVFLECVQDMDHENMFWYRQDPGLGLRLIYFSYDVKMKEKGDIPEGYSVSREKKERFSLILESASTNQTSMYLCASSPPGQVNTEAFFGQGTRLTVV.

This sequence joins TRBV6-5 and TRBJ2-5; 7 bases are a match to TRBD1. The germline CDR1 and CDR2 sequences are MNHEY and SVGAGI. The CDR3 spans 14 residues. V gave up 0 bases and J gave up 8 bases; unmatched junction bases: 6. The CDR3 nucleotides read TGTGCCAGCAGTTACTCTGGGACAGTCAGCACCCAGTACTTC. Protein: CASSYSGTVSTQYF.

The CDR3 coding sequence is TGCGCCAGCAGTTTAGAGGGGGCTTGGGATGAAAAACTGTTTTTT. It is translated as CASSLEGAWDEKLFF. V usage is TRBV5-1 and J usage is TRBJ1-4; 7 bases map to TRBD1. V lost 5 bases, J lost 6 bases, and 10 bases stayed unmatched. The CDR3 loop spans 15 amino acids. CDR1 SGHRS and CDR2 YFSETQ come from the germline V gene.

This clone came up once. The CDR3 reads CASTFLEGYEQYF. CDR3 DNA sequence: TGTGCCAGCACCTTCCTGGAGGGCTACGAGCAGTACTTC. The genes are TRBV6-5 and TRBJ2-7; the D gene is possibly TRBD2 (6 bases). Trimming took off 7 bases at V and 3 bases at J, with 13 bases between the two ends. The CDR3 has 13 residues. In germline, CDR1 is MNHEY, CDR2 SVGAGI.

The chain joins TRBV11-2 to TRBJ1-5; possible D gene TRBD1, 6 bases. The germline CDR1 and CDR2 sequences are SGHAT and FQNNGV. V lost 0 bases and J 3 bases, leaving 24 bases between the germline ends. This CDR3 comprises 20 residues. CDR3 sequence reads: CASSLDPPYLTGRANQPQHF. CDR3 DNA: TGTGCCAGCAGCTTAGACCCACCCTACTTGACAGGCCGGGCCAATCAGCCCCAGCATTTT.

Here the CDR3 DNA reads TGTGCCAGCAGCTTAGGAGGAGCAGGGAACTATGGCTACACCTTC. Amino acid sequence: CASSLGGAGNYGYTF. The rearrangement joins TRBV7-9 to TRBJ1-2; perhaps TRBD1 as D (5 bases). Trimming pared 1 base from V and 2 bases from J, leaving 11 bases between. Germline CDR1 reads SEHNR; CDR2 reads FQNEAQ (reference sequence). The length of the CDR3 is 15 residues.